Each of the 23 T cell receptor beta chains below was sequenced from the same sample in a study of cytomegalovirus exposure and HLA in healthy donors. The repertoire was sequenced with immunoSEQ multiplex PCR; TCRdb's copy has only in-frame clones and lacks some. The profile covers about 180,000 clones, with about 86% appearing a single time and about 1.5% taken by the ten largest. The sample consisted of PBMCs. These receptors all come from a woman aged 25 to 39 in good health and CMV-seronegative.

The V call is TRBV4-2, the J call TRBJ1-2; 9 bases line up with TRBD1. CDR3 length: 19 amino acids. Germline V gives CDR1 LGHNA, CDR2 YNFKEQ. J gave up 5 bases and V 4 bases, and 20 bases lay outside the gene matches. CDR3 residues: CASSPSRGQGDLVGYGYTF. CDR3 coding DNA: TGTGCCAGCAGCCCATCCAGGGGACAGGGCGATCTCGTGGGGTATGGCTACACCTTC.

The rearrangement joins TRBV7-8 to TRBJ2-1; 8 positions agree with TRBD2. The CDR3 has 15 amino acids. Germline trimming cut 6 bases from V and 6 bases from J; bases unmatched to any gene: 10. Germline assignment: CDR1 SGHVS and CDR2 FQNEAQ. CDR3 residues: CASRGPGLVLNEQFF. The CDR3 DNA sequence: TGTGCCAGCAGGGGACCGGGACTAGTGCTCAATGAGCAGTTCTTC.

In nucleotides, the CDR3 is TGTGCCAGCTCACTAACAGGACAGGGACGTGAAGCTTTCTTT. Protein: CASSLTGQGREAFF. V gene TRBV18 combines with J gene TRBJ1-1, with 8 bases that match TRBD1. J lost 7 bases, V lost 4 bases, and 8 bases had no gene match. Germline CDR1 is KGHSH and CDR2 is LQKENI. The CDR3 contains 14 residues.

This clone has only one observation. The chain uses TRBV4-1 and TRBJ1-2; TRBD1 matches at 9 bases. Trimming removed 2 bases from V and 5 bases from J; junction bases left unmatched: 9. The germline CDR1 and CDR2 sequences are MGHRA and YSYEKL. The CDR3 totals 16 residues. CDR3 sequence: CASSQSLGQGEYGYTF. The DNA for the CDR3 is TGCGCCAGCAGCCAATCACTGGGACAGGGCGAATATGGCTACACCTTC.

This clone was seen once. The V gene is TRBV27, the J gene TRBJ1-2, with 7 bases that match TRBD1. V was clipped by 3 bases and J by 4 bases; unmatched bases: 5. Germline CDR1 and CDR2: MNHEY and SMNVEV (reference sequence). This CDR3 is built from 14 residues. The CDR3 here is CASSLAGGLYGYTF. DNA for the CDR3: TGTGCCAGCAGTTTGGCAGGGGGACTCTATGGCTACACCTTC.

This sequence joins TRBV10-2 and TRBJ1-6; the D is unclear. The CDR3 spans 12 residues. V was pared by 2 bases and J by 10 bases, with 6 bases between. Looked up from germline, CDR1 is WSHSY and CDR2 is SAAADI. CDR3 sequence reads: CASSEAQSPLHF. The DNA of the CDR3 is TGCGCCAGCAGTGAGGCGCAATCACCCCTCCACTTT.

This clone was counted a single time. The chain links TRBV19 to TRBJ2-6; the match to TRBD1 covers 12 bases. Germline V gene data show CDR1 as LNHDA and CDR2 as SQIVND (reference sequence). V was pared by 5 bases and J by 3 bases, with 8 bases of the junction left unmatched. The length of the CDR3 is 18 residues. CDR3 sequence (DNA): TGTGCCAGTAGTTTCCCGGGACAGGGGGCAGGTGGGGCCAACGTCCTGACTTTC. Amino acid sequence: CASSFPGQGAGGANVLTF.

Points on this clone: The sample contains more than one DNA sequence encoding this CDR3. The chain joins TRBV9 to TRBJ1-4; 7 nucleotides line up with TRBD1. The CDR3 has 13 residues. CDR1 and CDR2 from the germline V gene are SGDLS and YYNGEE. V lost 2 bases to trimming and J lost 8 bases; unmatched junction nucleotides: 3. The CDR3 protein is CASSVSGGEKLFF. As DNA, the CDR3 is TGTGCCAGCAGCGTCTCAGGGGGAGAAAAACTGTTTTTT.

V gene TRBV30 combines with J gene TRBJ2-3; a possible D gene is TRBD1 (5 bases). Germline CDR1 reads GTSNPN; CDR2 reads SVGIG (reference sequence). Trimming removed 2 bases from V and 2 bases from J, with 14 bases in between. The CDR3 spans 15 residues. The CDR3 sequence is CAWSMGQGNTDTQYF. DNA for the CDR3: TGTGCCTGGAGTATGGGCCAGGGCAACACAGATACGCAGTATTTT. Full variable domain (missing parts from reference TRBV30 and TRBJ2-3): SQTIHQWPATLVQPVGSPLSLECTVEGTSNPNLYWYRQAAGRGLQLLFYSVGIGQISSEVPQNLSASRPQDRQFILSSKKLLLSDSGFYLCAWSMGQGNTDTQYFGPGTRLTVL.

The V call is TRBV7-6, the J call TRBJ1-2; TRBD1 matches at 9 bases. With 0 bases clipped from V and 7 bases from J, the junction kept 15 bases outside the gene matches. The germline V gene has CDR1 SGHVS and CDR2 FNYEAQ. This CDR3 spans 18 amino acids. For the CDR3, the DNA is TGTGCCAGCAGCTTAGCCCCCGGGGGTGTACAGGGGGCCGGTGGCTACACCTTC. This encodes CASSLAPGGVQGAGGYTF.

CDR3 bases: TGTGCCAGCAGCTTAGCAAGACTAGCGGGGGGAGATACGCAGTATTTT. Protein: CASSLARLAGGDTQYF. The chain links TRBV13 to TRBJ2-3; the match to TRBD2 covers 13 bases. Losses at the gene ends were 1 base for V and 5 bases for J; bases not matched to a gene: 3. The CDR3 loop spans 16 amino acids. The V gene's germline CDR1 is PRHDT and CDR2 FYEKMQ (reference sequence).

The J gene is TRBJ2-3, the V gene TRBV5-1; unclear D gene. Germline-derived CDR1 and CDR2 are SGHRS and YFSETQ. This CDR3 contains 12 residues. The V and J ends lost 3 bases and 2 bases respectively, with 4 bases between them. CDR3 coding DNA: TGCGCCAGCAGCTACTCCACAGATACGCAGTATTTT. This gives the protein CASSYSTDTQYF.

CDR3 nucleotide sequence: TGTGCCAGCAGCCGGACAGGGCCGTCAGATGGCTACACCTTC. This codes for CASSRTGPSDGYTF. This rearrangement joins TRBV5-5 to TRBJ1-2; 8 positions agree with TRBD1. Germline lookup yields CDR1 SGHKS and CDR2 YYEKEE (reference sequence). The CDR3 covers 14 residues. V lost 4 bases to trimming and J lost 6 bases; unmatched junction nucleotides: 8.

The chain carries TRBV5-1 and TRBJ2-1, with D perhaps matching TRBD2 (5 bases). There are 15 residues in the CDR3. The V gene lost 0 bases and the J gene lost 0 bases, with 7 bases spanning the gap. Looked up from germline, CDR1 is SGHRS and CDR2 is YFSETQ. The CDR3 nucleotides read TGCGCCAGCAGCTTGGCTGGGAGCTCCTACAATGAGCAGTTCTTC. Amino acid sequence: CASSLAGSSYNEQFF.

This rearrangement joins TRBV7-6 to TRBJ2-3; D might be TRBD1 (6 bases). There are 14 residues in the CDR3. The V and J ends lost 11 bases and 1 base respectively, with 16 bases between them. Germline values: CDR1 SGHVS, CDR2 FNYEAQ. The CDR3 sequence is CASGLGGRTDTQYF. Here the CDR3 DNA reads TGTGCCTCTGGGCTAGGGGGACGCACAGATACGCAGTATTTT.

The chain employs TRBV18 and TRBJ2-1, with TRBD1 as a possible D gene (5 bases). Deletions cut 2 bases from V and 10 bases from J, with 9 bases between. CDR1 KGHSH and CDR2 LQKENI come from the germline V gene. CDR3 size: 12 residues. The CDR3 region is CASSPVGVEQFF. The CDR3 bases are TGTGCCAGCTCACCAGTAGGGGTGGAGCAGTTCTTC.

V is TRBV9 and J is TRBJ2-1; 9 bases are a match to TRBD2. The CDR3 spans 14 residues. Germline CDR1 and CDR2: SGDLS and YYNGEE. V lost 4 bases to trimming and J lost 12 bases; unmatched junction nucleotides: 11. The chain's CDR3 is CASSQGGGAQWQFF. In DNA form, the CDR3 reads TGTGCCAGCAGCCAGGGCGGGGGGGCGCAGTGGCAGTTCTTC.

J is TRBJ2-7 and V is TRBV5-4, with 8 bases that match TRBD1. The CDR3 is 14 amino acids. The V and J ends lost 3 bases and 1 base, in that order; junction bases with no gene match: 3. The germline gives CDR1 SGHNT, CDR2 YYREEE (reference sequence). CDR3 DNA sequence: TGTGCCAGCAGCTCAACAGGGGGGTCCTACGAGCAGTACTTC. It codes for CASSSTGGSYEQYF.

The chain has TRBV7-6 and TRBJ2-3; 12 bases are a match to TRBD2. The CDR3 covers 15 residues. The germline gives CDR1 SGHVS, CDR2 FNYEAQ. After removal of 5 bases from V and 4 bases from J, the junction contained 4 bases not matched to a gene. The CDR3 protein is CASSKLAGGPDTQYF. The DNA of the CDR3 is TGTGCCAGCAGCAAACTAGCGGGGGGCCCAGATACGCAGTATTTT.

As for this clone: The sample contains more than one DNA sequence encoding this CDR3. The V gene is TRBV5-4, the J gene TRBJ1-1; D uncertain. The germline gives CDR1 SGHNT, CDR2 YYREEE (reference sequence). This CDR3 comprises 16 residues. The V end was cut by 2 bases, the J end by 1 base, with 15 bases between. CDR3 in DNA: TGTGCCAGCAGCTTAGGCGCAGGAGGAGCGAACACTGAAGCTTTCTTT. Amino acids: CASSLGAGGANTEAFF.

The CDR3 here is CASSEWDRGGGNTIYF. The DNA for the CDR3 is TGTGCCAGCAGTGAATGGGACAGGGGAGGCGGAAACACCATATATTTT. The genes are TRBV25-1 and TRBJ1-3; 10 bases agree with TRBD1. Unmatched junction bases numbered 4, after V lost 1 base and J lost 4 bases. This CDR3 has 16 amino acids. Germline CDR1 and CDR2: MGHDK and SYGVNS.

V usage is TRBV7-9 and J usage is TRBJ1-4; no clear D gene. The ends were cut back, 11 bases at V and 0 bases at J, with 10 bases in the middle. Germline V gene data show CDR1 as SEHNR and CDR2 as FQNEAQ (reference sequence). The CDR3 extends over 13 amino acids. The CDR3 loop is CAAGGATNEKLFF. The CDR3 DNA is TGTGCCGCCGGAGGAGCAACTAATGAAAAACTGTTTTTT.

The chain uses TRBV5-1 and TRBJ2-3; D is possibly TRBD1 (5 bases). The CDR3 totals 13 residues. Deletions cut 4 bases from V and 3 bases from J, with 9 bases between. Germline V gene lookup returns CDR1 SGHRS and CDR2 YFSETQ. The CDR3 spells CASSERQTDTQYF. The CDR3 DNA is TGCGCCAGCAGCGAACGACAGACAGATACGCAGTATTTT.